Here is one T cell receptor beta chain with its context. A J-beta primer mix and a sample-barcoded 5' primer were used in a second PCR of roughly 6 to 12 cycles. One entry per CDR3 protein, called by TCRdb with MiXCR from the 5' RACE reads. Of 700,000 to 850,000 distinct CDR3 sequences in the sample, roughly 35% were seen once. The data derive from a study of blood T cells in healthy people across ages. The TCR originated in a man younger than 35 in good health. Sample: blood.

CDR3: CASSVVSGNEQFF. The CDR3 region has the DNA TGTGCCAGCAGCGTAGTTTCGGGGAATGAGCAGTTCTTC. The chain recombines TRBV7-6 with TRBJ2-1, with TRBD2 as a possible D gene (5 bases). The V and J ends lost 5 bases and 7 bases respectively, with 12 bases between them. The CDR3 is 13 amino acids. From germline, CDR1 is SGHVS and CDR2 FNYEAQ.